This TCR beta chain was sequenced in a study of blood T cell repertoires in COVID-19. Study context: Specimens from acute and convalescent COVID-19 originated in the United States, Italy and Spain.

Clones were sequenced by immunoSEQ multiplex PCR, and TCRdb holds only the in-frame ones, with some missing. The sample consists of roughly 150,000 clones, roughly 89% of them appearing once. This CDR3 has 14 amino acids. Trimming left V 6 bases short and J 6 bases short, with 14 bases between. Per the germline V gene, CDR1 is LNHDA and CDR2 is SQIVND (reference sequence). The chain is built from TRBV19 and TRBJ2-2; D uncertain. The sequenced sample consisted of peripheral blood. The origin of this receptor is a man aged 55 to 69 with active or convalescent COVID-19. Written as DNA, the CDR3 is TGTGCCAGTAGGTCAGGTAGATTGCCCGGGGAGCTGTTTTTT. This translates into CASRSGRLPGELFF.